This T cell receptor (beta chain) was sequenced in a study of shared clonotypes between healthy human individuals. Study overall: Contributing individuals were two females and three males aged 18 to 49. Study-level points and caveats: A few donors had roughly 5.2% of their naive CD4 clonotypes in common. It was anticipated that sequencing depth would influence how many clonotypes donors shared. Apart from blood, nothing was sampled; tissue repertoires likely differ.

In the case of this clone: The target antigen is unknown.

V dropped 3 bases and J dropped 4; count of bases not matched to a gene: 7. Per germline, CDR1 SGHNT and CDR2 YYREEE (reference sequence). CDR3 length: 16 residues. Produced via immunoSEQ multiplex PCR; TCRdb's table is partial and in-frame only. The sample holds approximately 1.9 million clones, approximately 92% seen once. It was CD45RO-negative cells, positively selected for CCR7, that made up naive CD8 cells, with terminally differentiated effector memory CD45RA+ cells excluded. The sequencing sample was made of naive CD8+ T cells from PBMCs. This clonotype was sampled from a man between 18 and 35 years old in good health. Some clones in this sample may be carry-over from other donors' samples. This chain connects TRBV5-4 to TRBJ1-2; the match to TRBD1 covers 12 bases. The chain's CDR3 is CASSSGGTGGGYGYTF. In DNA form, the CDR3 reads TGTGCCAGCAGCTCCGGGGGGACAGGGGGCGGCTATGGCTACACCTTC.